This TCR beta chain was found in a study of blood T cell repertoires in COVID-19. As for the study in general: Italy, Spain and the United States were the sources of the convalescent and acute COVID-19 samples.

Sequencing used immunoSEQ multiplex PCR; TCRdb keeps in-frame clones, though not all of them. Of 60,000 to 85,000 clones in the sample, roughly 87% were seen once. Germline lookup yields CDR1 LNHDA and CDR2 SQIVND (reference sequence). V lost 6 bases to trimming and J lost 3 bases; unmatched junction nucleotides: 9. The CDR3 is 16 amino acids. This chain connects TRBV19 to TRBJ1-1; 11 bases agree with TRBD1. The sequence derives from a woman of 80 years or more with active or convalescent COVID-19. Sample: peripheral blood. The CDR3 loop is CASRTGTGGRDTEAFF. The DNA for the CDR3 is TGTGCCAGTAGGACCGGGACAGGGGGTCGGGACACTGAAGCTTTCTTT.